Reported below is one TCR beta chain. The sample originates from a study of blood T cell repertoires in COVID-19. Here immunoSEQ multiplex PCR was the method, and the copy in TCRdb shows in-frame clones only, minus some. This table holds about 360,000 clones, 70% to 90% found once. Germline V gene lookup returns CDR1 SQVTM and CDR2 ANQGSEA. The V end lost 7 bases, the J end lost 8 bases, and 14 bases lay between the germline ends. The CDR3 contains 11 residues. The specimen was peripheral blood. The V and J genes are TRBV29-1 and TRBJ1-2; D remains ambiguous. The source is a human donor in a cohort sampled during active COVID-19. The DNA of the CDR3 is TGCAGCGCCGAGGGCGTTCGGGGCTACACCTTC. Residues: CSAEGVRGYTF.